This paragraph covers one T cell receptor beta chain sequence. Antigen unknown. This specimen comes from a study of post-analysis software for immune sequencing data. Whole-study context: Multiple sclerosis in the patients followed relapsing-remitting, secondary progressive and progressive-relapsing courses. Study-wide results and caveats: Included in a set of five TRBV segments more frequent in patients than controls were TRBV5-6, TRBV5-1 and TRBV20-1. Normalized Chao1 diversity was significantly reduced in patients versus controls.

The TCR beta cDNA libraries contained unique molecular identifiers. One entry per CDR3 protein results from TCRdb running MiXCR on the PCR reads. The repertoire holds approximately 690,000 distinct CDR3 sequences, with 55% to 60% as singletons. Trimming pared 6 bases from V and 7 bases from J, leaving 25 bases between. This CDR3 is 17 amino acids long. Germline-derived CDR1 and CDR2 are PRHDT and FYEKMQ (reference sequence). This TCR came from a girl aged 2 to 10 with multiple sclerosis. V gene TRBV13 combines with J gene TRBJ1-5, with D maybe TRBD1 (6 bases). Sequenced material: blood. The CDR3 DNA sequence: TGTGCCAGCAGTTTAAGGCCACTTACAGGGAACGTACAGCCCCAGCATTTT. This translates into CASSLRPLTGNVQPQHF.